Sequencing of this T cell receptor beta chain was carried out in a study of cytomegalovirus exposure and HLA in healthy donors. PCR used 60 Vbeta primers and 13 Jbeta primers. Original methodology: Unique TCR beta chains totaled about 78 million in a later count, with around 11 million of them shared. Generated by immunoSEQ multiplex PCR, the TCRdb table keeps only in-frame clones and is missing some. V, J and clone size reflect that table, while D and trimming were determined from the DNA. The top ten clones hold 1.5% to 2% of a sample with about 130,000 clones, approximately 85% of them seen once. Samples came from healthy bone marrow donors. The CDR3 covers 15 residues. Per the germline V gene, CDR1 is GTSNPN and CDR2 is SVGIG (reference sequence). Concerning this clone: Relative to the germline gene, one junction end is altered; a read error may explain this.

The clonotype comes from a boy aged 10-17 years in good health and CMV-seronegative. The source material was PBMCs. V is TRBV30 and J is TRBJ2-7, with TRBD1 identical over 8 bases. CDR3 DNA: TGTGCCTGGAACAAGGGGCAGGGGGCATCCTACGAGCAGCACTTC. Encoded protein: CAWNKGQGASYEQHF.